Listed here are 29 T cell receptor beta chains from one sample, sequenced in a study of blood T cell repertoires in COVID-19. TCRdb keeps only in-frame clones here, not all; method: immunoSEQ multiplex PCR. This sample yields some 350,000 clones, of which around 89% are seen a single time; around 2.8% belongs to the top ten. Sequenced input: peripheral blood. These receptors originate from a woman in her 30s with COVID-19, enrolled during active disease.

V usage is TRBV19 and J usage is TRBJ2-3; 9 bases align to TRBD2. With V trimmed by 4 bases and J by 6 bases, 11 bases remained unmatched. The length of the CDR3 is 16 residues. Looked up from germline, CDR1 is LNHDA and CDR2 is SQIVND (reference sequence). The CDR3 sequence: CASSRGLASLPDTQYF. The DNA of the CDR3 is TGTGCCAGTAGTAGAGGACTAGCGAGCCTCCCCGATACGCAGTATTTT.

The CDR3 DNA follows: TGTGCCAGCAGCCCCCTCAGTGGGCAGGGGAGAAACACCATATATTTT. As protein: CASSPLSGQGRNTIYF. J is TRBJ1-3 and V is TRBV14; D might be TRBD1 (6 bases). The CDR3 has 16 amino acids. V lost 4 bases and J 5 bases, leaving 18 bases between the germline ends. CDR1 is SGHDN and CDR2 is FVKESK in the germline V gene.

The CDR3 region has the DNA TGTGCCAGTAGTATGAATCACGGACAGGGGGCGCGTACCACCGGGGAGCTGTTTTTT. Translation: CASSMNHGQGARTTGELFF. The gene calls are TRBV19 and TRBJ2-2; 11 bases match TRBD1. The CDR3 totals 19 residues. J gave up 4 bases and V 3 bases, and 13 bases lay outside the gene matches. From germline, CDR1 is LNHDA and CDR2 SQIVND (reference sequence).

CDR3 in amino acids: CASSFRTGAGTGELFF. The CDR3 DNA is TGTGCCAGCAGCTTTAGGACAGGGGCGGGCACCGGGGAGCTGTTTTTT. The V gene is TRBV9, the J gene TRBJ2-2, with 9 positions matching TRBD1. Germline assignment: CDR1 SGDLS and CDR2 YYNGEE. The V and J ends lost 4 bases and 4 bases, in that order; junction bases with no gene match: 8. The CDR3 covers 16 residues.

This chain connects TRBV5-4 to TRBJ2-3; 8 bases match TRBD2. CDR3 length: 15 amino acids. Germline CDR1 reads SGHNT; CDR2 reads YYREEE (reference sequence). J lost 5 bases, V lost 4 bases, and 9 bases had no gene match. The CDR3 DNA sequence: TGTGCCAGCAGCCACGGGGGGGCCGGCGAAGATACGCAGTATTTT. It is translated as CASSHGGAGEDTQYF.

The chain joins TRBV19 to TRBJ1-4, with 9 nucleotides matching TRBD1. Trimming removed 4 bases from V and 7 bases from J; junction bases left unmatched: 7. Germline V lookup: CDR1 LNHDA, CDR2 SQIVND (reference sequence). The CDR3 totals 15 residues. CDR3 loop: CASSTYRGRGEKLFF. Here the CDR3 DNA reads TGTGCCAGTAGTACCTACAGGGGGCGGGGTGAAAAACTGTTTTTT.

V gene TRBV5-5 combines with J gene TRBJ1-2; 9 nucleotides align to TRBD1. The CDR3 is 15 amino acids. The ends lost 4 bases at V and 3 bases at J; junction bases unmatched: 7. CDR1 is SGHKS, CDR2 YYEKEE, per germline (reference sequence). The CDR3 coding sequence is TGTGCCAGCAGCCCTACAGGGGGCATCGACTATGGCTACACCTTC. It is translated as CASSPTGGIDYGYTF.

V usage is TRBV13 and J usage is TRBJ2-1; 7 nucleotides line up with TRBD2. This CDR3 has 16 amino acids. Germline lookup yields CDR1 PRHDT and CDR2 FYEKMQ (reference sequence). Germline trimming cut 5 bases from V and 8 bases from J; bases unmatched to any gene: 15. The CDR3: CASSHTGTTLVHEQFF. The CDR3 nucleotides read TGTGCCAGCAGCCACACCGGGACTACCTTAGTGCATGAGCAGTTCTTC.

Concerning this clone: One end of the junction does not line up with germline, which may come from a read error. The chain employs TRBV5-4 and TRBJ2-3, with TRBD2 matching 10 bases. There are 15 residues in the CDR3. Looked up from germline, CDR1 is SGHNT and CDR2 is YYREEE (reference sequence). CDR3 nucleotides: TGCAGTACGGCTAGCGGGGGTGCTAGCACAGATACGCAGTATTTT. Its protein product is CSTASGGASTDTQYF.

The table lists this clone with a few counts. This chain's CDR3 is CASSSTSGNTGELFF. CDR3 nucleotide sequence: TGTGCCAGCAGCTCGACTAGCGGAAACACCGGGGAGCTGTTTTTT. The chain combines TRBV7-2 with TRBJ2-2; the match to TRBD2 covers 9 bases. Germline V gives CDR1 SGHTA, CDR2 FQGNSA. The CDR3 is made up of 15 amino acids. The junction had 2 bases not matched to a gene; V was cut back by 4 bases and J by 2 bases.

The J gene is TRBJ1-1, the V gene TRBV9, with D maybe TRBD1 (5 bases). The CDR3 spans 12 residues. Germline values: CDR1 SGDLS, CDR2 YYNGEE. V dropped 3 bases and J dropped 11 bases, with 14 bases sitting between them. The CDR3 region is CASSADTAGAFF. The CDR3 coding sequence is TGTGCCAGCAGCGCGGACACGGCTGGCGCTTTCTTT.

The chain is built from TRBV20-1 and TRBJ2-1; D gene uncertain. Between the trimmed V and J ends, which lost 5 bases and 10 bases, there was a span of 12 bases. The CDR3 consists of 11 residues. CDR1 is DFQATT and CDR2 is SNEGSKA in the germline V gene (reference sequence). Written as DNA, the CDR3 is TGCAGTGCTGAGTCCTACGAGGAGCAGTTCTTC. It translates to CSAESYEEQFF.

The V call is TRBV9, the J call TRBJ2-1; the match to TRBD2 covers 7 bases. The V and J ends lost 0 bases and 3 bases, in that order; junction bases with no gene match: 6. The CDR3 covers 16 residues. Germline CDR1 and CDR2: SGDLS and YYNGEE. The CDR3 sequence is CASSVAASGFYNEQFF. The CDR3 DNA reads as TGTGCCAGCAGCGTAGCGGCTAGCGGCTTCTACAATGAGCAGTTCTTC. Filled out from reference TRBV9 and TRBJ2-1, the complete variable domain reads DSGVTQTPKHLITATGQRVTLRCSPRSGDLSVYWYQQSLDQGLQFLIQYYNGEERAKGNILERFSAQQFPDLHSELNLSSLELGDSALYFCASSVAASGFYNEQFFGPGTRLTVL.

The rearrangement joins TRBV6-2 or TRBV6-3 to TRBJ2-3, with D perhaps TRBD1 (5 bases). Germline V gene sequence: CDR1 MNHEY, CDR2 SVGEGT. V shed 1 base and J shed 5 bases, with 16 bases lying between them. This CDR3 has 16 residues. CDR3: CASSYWSRGGVDTQYF. CDR3 DNA sequence: TGTGCCAGCAGTTACTGGAGTAGGGGCGGTGTAGATACGCAGTATTTT.

V gene TRBV19 combines with J gene TRBJ1-6, with D possibly being TRBD1 (5 bases). The CDR3 sequence is 14 residues long. V lost 1 base and J lost 8, with 9 bases in between. Germline loops: CDR1 LNHDA, CDR2 SQIVND (reference sequence). In nucleotides, the CDR3 is TGTGCCAGTAGTATAGGGACATCAGATTCACCCCTCCACTTT. This sequence encodes CASSIGTSDSPLHF.

The chain recombines TRBV11-3 with TRBJ2-3; tentatively, D is TRBD2 (6 bases). V lost 5 bases to trimming and J lost 6 bases, with 9 bases between them. The germline V gene encodes CDR1 SGHNT and CDR2 YENEEA. The CDR3 contains 12 residues. This chain's CDR3 is CASSREMDTQYF. The CDR3 region has the DNA TGTGCCAGCAGCCGGGAGATGGATACGCAGTATTTT.

The rearrangement joins TRBV24-1 to TRBJ2-1; D may be TRBD1 (6 bases). This CDR3 region has 13 residues. Germline-derived CDR1 and CDR2 are KGHDR and SFDVKD. V was pared by 4 bases and J by 7 bases, with 10 bases between. This chain's CDR3 is CATSDRDMNEQFF. The CDR3 region has the DNA TGTGCCACCAGTGACCGGGACATGAATGAGCAGTTCTTC.

CDR3 amino acids: CASSQEWNSGVYTGELFF. As DNA, the CDR3 is TGTGCCAGCAGCCAAGAGTGGAATAGCGGGGTTTACACCGGGGAGCTGTTTTTT. V and J are TRBV4-2 and TRBJ2-2; TRBD2 aligns across 8 bases. This CDR3 is built from 18 residues. Per the germline V gene, CDR1 is LGHNA and CDR2 is YNFKEQ. Trimming at V came to 0 bases and at J to 3 bases, leaving 9 bases not matched to a gene.

The V call is TRBV11-2, the J call TRBJ2-3, with D uncertain. Trimming took 6 bases from V and 1 from J, leaving 17 bases between them. CDR1 is SGHAT and CDR2 is FQNNGV in the germline V gene. This CDR3 has 16 amino acids. CDR3 sequence: CASRSLAVRRTDTQYF. For the CDR3, the DNA is TGTGCCAGCAGGAGTCTTGCGGTGCGCCGCACAGATACGCAGTATTTT. Using reference TRBV11-2 and TRBJ2-3 for the parts outside the CDR3, the full variable domain is EAGVAQSPRYKIIEKRQSVAFWCNPISGHATLYWYQQILGQGPKLLIQFQNNGVVDDSQLPKDRFSAERLKGVDSTLKIQPAKLEDSAVYLCASRSLAVRRTDTQYFGPGTRLTVL.

This clone has just a few counts. CDR3 residues: CASSLDLGPDTQYF. The CDR3 coding sequence is TGTGCCAGCAGCTTGGACCTCGGTCCAGATACGCAGTATTTT. The V and J genes are TRBV5-4 and TRBJ2-3; D call uncertain. Germline lookup yields CDR1 SGHNT and CDR2 YYREEE (reference sequence). V was clipped by 0 bases and J by 4 bases, with 9 bases between them. This CDR3 comprises 14 residues.

The chain recombines TRBV5-1 with TRBJ2-5; a weak D match, TRBD2 (5 bases). V gave up 0 bases and J gave up 5 bases, with 11 bases separating them. The germline V gene has CDR1 SGHRS and CDR2 YFSETQ. The CDR3 extends over 14 amino acids. The CDR3 bases are TGCGCCAGCAGCTTGGCCCTAGCCTGGGAGACCCAGTACTTC. Its protein product is CASSLALAWETQYF.

This clone was counted between two and nine times. The chain links TRBV6-5 to TRBJ1-1; a possible D gene is TRBD1 (5 bases). Germline assignment: CDR1 MNHEY and CDR2 SVGAGI. This CDR3 comprises 15 residues. V was shortened by 6 bases and J by 4 bases, with 18 bases between the two germline ends. Written as DNA, the CDR3 is TGTGCCAGCAGCCCCTACAGCCTGGGGGGCACTGAAGCTTTCTTT. This codes for CASSPYSLGGTEAFF.

The chain employs TRBV7-8 and TRBJ2-3; 16 bases align to TRBD2. Germline V gene lookup returns CDR1 SGHVS and CDR2 FQNEAQ. This CDR3 is 17 amino acids long. Trimming cost V 5 bases and J 3 bases; bases outside gene matches: 5. The chain's CDR3 is CASSRGTSGGATDTQYF. CDR3 in DNA: TGTGCCAGCAGCCGAGGGACTAGCGGGGGGGCAACAGATACGCAGTATTTT.

The chain recombines TRBV7-2 with TRBJ2-5; TRBD1 might be the D (6 bases). V lost 4 bases and J lost 2, with 11 bases in between. Germline CDR1 reads SGHTA; CDR2 reads FQGNSA. The CDR3 runs 14 residues. DNA of the CDR3: TGTGCCAGCAGCTACGGACAGCAGCAAGAGACCCAGTACTTC. This sequence encodes CASSYGQQQETQYF.

In its sample, this clone was seen a few times. This chain connects TRBV19 to TRBJ2-3, with 7 bases lining up with TRBD1. The CDR3 extends over 15 amino acids. V lost 4 bases to trimming and J lost 1 base; unmatched junction nucleotides: 5. Germline loops: CDR1 LNHDA, CDR2 SQIVND (reference sequence). The CDR3 nucleotides are TGTGCCAGTAGTACTAGGGGGCCCGGCACAGATACGCAGTATTTT. It translates to CASSTRGPGTDTQYF.

V gene TRBV7-2 combines with J gene TRBJ2-1; TRBD2 aligns across 8 bases. Trimming took 5 bases from V and 3 from J; bases not matched to a gene: 9. In germline, CDR1 is SGHTA, CDR2 FQGNSA. The CDR3 totals 16 residues. DNA for the CDR3: TGTGCCAGCAGCGCCCAGAGCGGGGGATTCTACAATGAGCAGTTCTTC. It codes for CASSAQSGGFYNEQFF.

The rearrangement uses TRBV27 and TRBJ1-2, with 8 nucleotides matching TRBD1. V dropped 5 bases and J dropped 4; count of bases not matched to a gene: 12. Per the germline V gene, CDR1 is MNHEY and CDR2 is SMNVEV (reference sequence). The CDR3 spans 16 residues. The CDR3 region is CASSPITMTGVYGYTF. DNA for the CDR3: TGTGCCAGCAGTCCAATAACCATGACAGGGGTCTATGGCTACACCTTC.

The count of this clone is one. This chain connects TRBV24-1 to TRBJ2-5, with TRBD1 as a possible D gene (5 bases). Germline lookup yields CDR1 KGHDR and CDR2 SFDVKD. Trimming pared 4 bases from V and 3 bases from J, leaving 17 bases between. The CDR3 is made up of 16 amino acids. This chain's CDR3 is CATSDPPVQGKETQYF. In nucleotides, the CDR3 is TGTGCCACCAGTGACCCCCCCGTCCAGGGAAAAGAGACCCAGTACTTC.

The rearrangement links TRBV10-3 to TRBJ1-5; the match to TRBD1 covers 10 bases. From germline, CDR1 is ENHRY and CDR2 SYGVKD. The CDR3 spans 15 residues. The ends lost 10 bases at V and 3 bases at J; junction bases unmatched: 9. The CDR3 nucleotides read TGTGCCACAGCCCCCGGGACAGGGGCCAATCAGCCCCAGCATTTT. This codes for CATAPGTGANQPQHF.